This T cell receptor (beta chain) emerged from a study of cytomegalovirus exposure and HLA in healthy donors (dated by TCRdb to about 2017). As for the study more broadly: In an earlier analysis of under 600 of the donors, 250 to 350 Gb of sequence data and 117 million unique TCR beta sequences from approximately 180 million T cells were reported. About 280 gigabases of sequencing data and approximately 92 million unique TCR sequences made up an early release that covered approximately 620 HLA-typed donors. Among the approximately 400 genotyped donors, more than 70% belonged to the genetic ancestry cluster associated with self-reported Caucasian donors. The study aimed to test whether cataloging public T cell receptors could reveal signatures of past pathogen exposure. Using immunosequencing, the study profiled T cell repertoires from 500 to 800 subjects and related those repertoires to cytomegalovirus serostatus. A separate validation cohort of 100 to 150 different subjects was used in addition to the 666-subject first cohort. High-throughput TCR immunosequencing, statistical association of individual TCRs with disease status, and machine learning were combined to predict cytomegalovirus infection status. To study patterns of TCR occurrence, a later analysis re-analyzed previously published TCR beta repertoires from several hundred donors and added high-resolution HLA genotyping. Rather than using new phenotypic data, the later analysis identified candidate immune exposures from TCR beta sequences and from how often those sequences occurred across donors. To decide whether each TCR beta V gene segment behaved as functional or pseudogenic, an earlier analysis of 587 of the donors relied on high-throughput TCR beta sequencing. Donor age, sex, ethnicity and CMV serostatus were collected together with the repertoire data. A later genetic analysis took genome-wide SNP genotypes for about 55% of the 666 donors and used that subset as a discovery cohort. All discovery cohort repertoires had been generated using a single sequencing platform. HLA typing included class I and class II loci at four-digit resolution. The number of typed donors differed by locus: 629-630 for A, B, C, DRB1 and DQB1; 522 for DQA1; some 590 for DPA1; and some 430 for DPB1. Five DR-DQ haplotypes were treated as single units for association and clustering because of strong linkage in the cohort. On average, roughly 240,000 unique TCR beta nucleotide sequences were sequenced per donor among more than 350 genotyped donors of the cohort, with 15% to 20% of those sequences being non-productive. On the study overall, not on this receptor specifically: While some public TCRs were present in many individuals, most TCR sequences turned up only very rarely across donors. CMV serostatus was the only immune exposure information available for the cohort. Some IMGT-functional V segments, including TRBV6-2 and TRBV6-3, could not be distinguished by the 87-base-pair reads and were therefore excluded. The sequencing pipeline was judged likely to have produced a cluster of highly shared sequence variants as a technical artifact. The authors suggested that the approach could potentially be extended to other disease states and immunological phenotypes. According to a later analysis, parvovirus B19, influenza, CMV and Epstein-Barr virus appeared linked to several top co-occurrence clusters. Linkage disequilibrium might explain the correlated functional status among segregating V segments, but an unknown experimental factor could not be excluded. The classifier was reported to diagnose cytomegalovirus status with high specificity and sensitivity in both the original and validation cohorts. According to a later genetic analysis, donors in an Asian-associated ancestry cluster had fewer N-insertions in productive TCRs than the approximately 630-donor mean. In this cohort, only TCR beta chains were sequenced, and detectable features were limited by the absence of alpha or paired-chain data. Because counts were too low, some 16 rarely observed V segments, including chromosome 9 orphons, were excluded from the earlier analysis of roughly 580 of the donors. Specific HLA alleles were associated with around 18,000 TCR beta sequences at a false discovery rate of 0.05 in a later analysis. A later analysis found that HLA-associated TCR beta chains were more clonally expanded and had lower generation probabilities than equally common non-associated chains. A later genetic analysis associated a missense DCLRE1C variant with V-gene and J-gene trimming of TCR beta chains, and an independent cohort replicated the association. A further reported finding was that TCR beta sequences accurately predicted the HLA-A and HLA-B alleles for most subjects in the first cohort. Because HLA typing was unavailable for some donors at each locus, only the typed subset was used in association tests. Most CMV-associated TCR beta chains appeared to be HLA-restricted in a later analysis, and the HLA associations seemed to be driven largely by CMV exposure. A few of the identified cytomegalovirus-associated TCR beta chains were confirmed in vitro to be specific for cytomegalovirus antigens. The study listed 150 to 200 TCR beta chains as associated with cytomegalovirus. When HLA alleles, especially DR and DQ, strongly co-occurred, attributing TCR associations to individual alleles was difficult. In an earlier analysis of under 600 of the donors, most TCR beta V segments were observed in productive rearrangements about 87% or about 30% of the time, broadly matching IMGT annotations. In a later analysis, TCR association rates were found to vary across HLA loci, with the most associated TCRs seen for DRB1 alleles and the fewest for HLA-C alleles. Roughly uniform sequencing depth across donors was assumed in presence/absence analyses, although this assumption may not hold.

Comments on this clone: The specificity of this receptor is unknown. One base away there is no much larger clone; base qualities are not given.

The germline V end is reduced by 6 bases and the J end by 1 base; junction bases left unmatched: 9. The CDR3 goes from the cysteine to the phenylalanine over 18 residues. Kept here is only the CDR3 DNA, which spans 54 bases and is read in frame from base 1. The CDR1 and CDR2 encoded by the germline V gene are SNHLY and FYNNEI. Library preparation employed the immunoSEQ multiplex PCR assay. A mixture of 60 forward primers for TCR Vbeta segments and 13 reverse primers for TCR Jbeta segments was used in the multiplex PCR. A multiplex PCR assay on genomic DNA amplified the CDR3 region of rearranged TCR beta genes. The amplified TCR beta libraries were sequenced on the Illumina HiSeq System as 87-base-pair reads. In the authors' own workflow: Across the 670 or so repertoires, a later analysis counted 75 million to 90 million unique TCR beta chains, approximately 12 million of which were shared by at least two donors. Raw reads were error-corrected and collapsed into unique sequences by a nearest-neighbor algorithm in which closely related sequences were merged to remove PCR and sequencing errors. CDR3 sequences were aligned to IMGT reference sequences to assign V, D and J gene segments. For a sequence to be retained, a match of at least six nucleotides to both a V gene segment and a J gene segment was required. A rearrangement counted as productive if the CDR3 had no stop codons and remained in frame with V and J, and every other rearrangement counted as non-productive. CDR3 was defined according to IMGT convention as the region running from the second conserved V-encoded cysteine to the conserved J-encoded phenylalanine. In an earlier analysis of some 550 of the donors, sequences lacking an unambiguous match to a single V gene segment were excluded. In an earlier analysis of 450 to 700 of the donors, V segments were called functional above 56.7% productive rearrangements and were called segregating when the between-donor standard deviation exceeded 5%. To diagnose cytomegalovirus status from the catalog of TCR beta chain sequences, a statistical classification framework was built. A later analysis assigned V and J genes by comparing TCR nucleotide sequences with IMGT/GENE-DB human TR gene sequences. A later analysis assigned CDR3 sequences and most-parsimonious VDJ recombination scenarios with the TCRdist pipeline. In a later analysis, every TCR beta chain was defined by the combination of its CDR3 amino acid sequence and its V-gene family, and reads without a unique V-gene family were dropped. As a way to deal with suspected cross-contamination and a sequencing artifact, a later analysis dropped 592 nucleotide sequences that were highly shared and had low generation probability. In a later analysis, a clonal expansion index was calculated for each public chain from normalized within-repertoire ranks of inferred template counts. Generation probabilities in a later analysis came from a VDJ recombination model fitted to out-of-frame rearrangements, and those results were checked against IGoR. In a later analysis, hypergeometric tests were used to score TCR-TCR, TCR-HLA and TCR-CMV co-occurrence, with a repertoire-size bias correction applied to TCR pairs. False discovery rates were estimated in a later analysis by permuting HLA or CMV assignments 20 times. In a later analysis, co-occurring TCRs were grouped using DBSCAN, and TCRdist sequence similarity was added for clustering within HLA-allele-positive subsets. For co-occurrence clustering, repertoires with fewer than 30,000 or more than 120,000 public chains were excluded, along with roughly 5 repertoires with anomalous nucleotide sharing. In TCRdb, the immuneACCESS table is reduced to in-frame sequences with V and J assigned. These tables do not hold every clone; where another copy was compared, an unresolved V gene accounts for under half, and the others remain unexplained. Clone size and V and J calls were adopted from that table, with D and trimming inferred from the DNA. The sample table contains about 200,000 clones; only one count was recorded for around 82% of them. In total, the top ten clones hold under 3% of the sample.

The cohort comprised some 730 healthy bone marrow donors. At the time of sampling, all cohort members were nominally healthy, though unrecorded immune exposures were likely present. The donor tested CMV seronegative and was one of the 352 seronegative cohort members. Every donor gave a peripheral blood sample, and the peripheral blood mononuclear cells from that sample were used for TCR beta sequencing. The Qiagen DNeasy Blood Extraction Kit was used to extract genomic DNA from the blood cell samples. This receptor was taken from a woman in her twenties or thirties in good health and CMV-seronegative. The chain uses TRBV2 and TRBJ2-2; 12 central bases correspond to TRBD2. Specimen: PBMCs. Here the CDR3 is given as CASSRTSGILLNTGELFF. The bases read TGTGCCAGCAGCCGGACTAGCGGGATCCTTTTGAACACCGGGGAGCTGTTTTTT.